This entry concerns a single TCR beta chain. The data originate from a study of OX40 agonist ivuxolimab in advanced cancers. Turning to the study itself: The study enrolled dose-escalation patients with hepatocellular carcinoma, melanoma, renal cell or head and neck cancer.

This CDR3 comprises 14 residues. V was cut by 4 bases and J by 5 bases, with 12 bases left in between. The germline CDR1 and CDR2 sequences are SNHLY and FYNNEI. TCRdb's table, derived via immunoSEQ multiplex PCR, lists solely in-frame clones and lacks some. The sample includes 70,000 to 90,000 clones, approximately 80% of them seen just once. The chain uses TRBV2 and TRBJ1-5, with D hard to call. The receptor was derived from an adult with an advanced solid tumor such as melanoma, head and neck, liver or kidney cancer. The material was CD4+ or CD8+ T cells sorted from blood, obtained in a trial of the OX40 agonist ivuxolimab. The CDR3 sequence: CASSAVGSHQPQHF. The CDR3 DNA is TGTGCCAGCAGTGCCGTTGGGTCCCATCAGCCCCAGCATTTT.